These 9 T cell receptor beta chains originate from one sample sequenced in a study of cytomegalovirus exposure and HLA in healthy donors. PCR used 60 Vbeta primers and 13 Jbeta primers. Libraries were prepared by immunoSEQ multiplex PCR; TCRdb keeps only in-frame clonotypes and omits some of them. The sample consists of 97,000 or so clones, more than 60% of them appearing once. Sequencing used PBMCs. Receptor source: a man aged 50-60 years in good health and CMV-seronegative.

The gene calls are TRBV9 and TRBJ1-2; 7 nucleotides agree with TRBD1. The CDR3 loop spans 12 amino acids. V trimming: 4 bases; J trimming: 5 bases; junction bases outside the gene matches: 2. Germline V gives CDR1 SGDLS, CDR2 YYNGEE. Here the CDR3 DNA reads TGTGCCAGCAGCCGGACAGGTTATGGCTACACCTTC. It yields the protein CASSRTGYGYTF.

The V and J genes are TRBV5-1 and TRBJ1-1; possibly TRBD1 for D (6 bases). The V gene's germline CDR1 is SGHRS and CDR2 YFSETQ. With 0 bases removed from V and 5 bases from J, the gap between germline ends came to 11 bases. CDR3 length: 14 residues. The chain's CDR3 is CASSLEGRGTEAFF. The CDR3 DNA reads TGCGCCAGCAGCTTGGAGGGGAGGGGGACTGAAGCTTTCTTT.

This clone was seen only a few times. The chain is built from TRBV2 and TRBJ2-3; tentatively, D is TRBD2 (6 bases). The germline V gene encodes CDR1 SNHLY and CDR2 FYNNEI. This CDR3 contains 16 residues. With 0 bases removed from V and 0 bases from J, the gap between germline ends came to 10 bases. CDR3 amino acids: CASSEAVAASTDTQYF. The CDR3 DNA reads as TGTGCCAGCAGTGAAGCGGTAGCGGCTAGCACAGATACGCAGTATTTT.

The chain is built from TRBV6-1 and TRBJ2-7, with a possible D match to TRBD2 (6 bases). V was shortened by 3 bases and J by 1 base, with 10 bases between the two germline ends. This CDR3 has 14 amino acids. Germline V gene data show CDR1 as MNHNS and CDR2 as SASEGT. CDR3 amino acids: CASSEGGVSYEQYF. DNA for the CDR3: TGTGCCAGCAGTGAGGGGGGAGTATCCTACGAGCAGTACTTC.

The table lists this clone with a count of one. The rearrangement joins TRBV29-1 to TRBJ1-2; TRBD1 might be the D (6 bases). Germline loops: CDR1 SQVTM, CDR2 ANQGSEA. V was clipped by 4 bases and J by 4 bases, with 10 bases between them. This CDR3 region has 12 residues. In DNA form, the CDR3 reads TGCAGCGTTGGGGGACATACCTATGGCTACACCTTC. It yields the protein CSVGGHTYGYTF. The whole variable domain, filled in from reference TRBV29-1 and TRBJ1-2, reads SAVISQKPSRDICQRGTSLTIQCQVDSQVTMMFWYRQQPGQSLTLIATANQGSEATYESGFVIDKFPISRPNLTFSTLTVSNMSPEDSSIYLCSVGGHTYGYTFGSGTRLTVV.

This clone has only a few counts. The chain employs TRBV6-4 and TRBJ1-5; a weak D match, TRBD1 (5 bases). The CDR3 spans 18 residues. From germline, CDR1 is MRHNA and CDR2 SNTAGT. Trimming took off 0 bases at V and 6 bases at J, with 21 bases between the two ends. The CDR3 DNA follows: TGTGCCAGCAGTGACTCGTACAGGCCAAGTCACGACCCTCAGCCCCAGCATTTT. Translated: CASSDSYRPSHDPQPQHF.

The chain carries TRBV18 and TRBJ2-3; TRBD2 aligns across 7 bases. Germline V CDR1 and CDR2: KGHSH, LQKENI. The CDR3 spans 14 residues. The J segment lost 4 bases and the V segment lost 4 bases, leaving 5 bases of the junction unmatched. The CDR3 sequence: CASSQSRGADTQYF. The CDR3 nucleotides are TGTGCCAGCTCACAATCCCGGGGGGCAGATACGCAGTATTTT.

The sample holds a few counts of this clone. The rearrangement links TRBV7-9 to TRBJ1-1; no clear D gene. The CDR3 extends over 14 amino acids. The V end lost 3 bases, the J end lost 7 bases, and 15 bases lay between the germline ends. Germline CDR1 and CDR2: SEHNR and FQNEAQ (reference sequence). This chain's CDR3 is CASSLDDMVGEAFF. In nucleotides, the CDR3 is TGTGCCAGCAGCTTGGATGACATGGTTGGTGAAGCTTTCTTT.

About this clone itself: A much larger clone lies one base from this, so it may be a read error. The rearrangement links TRBV11-1 to TRBJ2-7; D not certain. From germline, CDR1 is SGHAT and CDR2 FQDESV (reference sequence). V was pared by 2 bases and J by 5 bases, with 7 bases between. There are 12 residues in the CDR3. The CDR3 protein is CASSLTRNEQYF. In nucleotides, the CDR3 is TGTGCCAGCAGCTTAACCAGGAACGAGCAGTACTTC.